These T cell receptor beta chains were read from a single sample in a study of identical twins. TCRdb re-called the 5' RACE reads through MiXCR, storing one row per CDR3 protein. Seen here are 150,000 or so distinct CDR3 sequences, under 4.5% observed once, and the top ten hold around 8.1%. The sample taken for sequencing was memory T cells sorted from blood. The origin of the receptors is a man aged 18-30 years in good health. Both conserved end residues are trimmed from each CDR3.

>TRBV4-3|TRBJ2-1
ASSQDRVYAVIIYNEQF
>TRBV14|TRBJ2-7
ASSGGSFRDYEQY
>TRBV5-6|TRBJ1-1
ASSSSPIGTEAF
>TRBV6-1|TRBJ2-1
ASSIAGYNEQF
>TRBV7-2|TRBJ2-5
ASSLPVEETQY
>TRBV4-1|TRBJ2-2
ASSQLTGELF
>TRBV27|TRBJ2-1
ASSRNYNEQF
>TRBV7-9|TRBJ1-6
ASSPLQTGGRSPLH
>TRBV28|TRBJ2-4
ASTTGGNIQY
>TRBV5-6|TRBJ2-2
ASSAGGQGYTGELF
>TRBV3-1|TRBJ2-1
ASSPPGMGYNEQF
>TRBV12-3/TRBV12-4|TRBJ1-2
ASRGGRQGSFKDGYT
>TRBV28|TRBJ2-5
ASNRNQVSGETQY
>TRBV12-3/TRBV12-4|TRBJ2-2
ASSLRAVTLSVNTGELF
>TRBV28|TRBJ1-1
ASIGGERTEAF
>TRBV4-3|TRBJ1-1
ASSQGGRLNTEAF
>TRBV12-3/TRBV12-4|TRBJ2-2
ASSSVGQGWSGELF
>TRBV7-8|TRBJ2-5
ASSNRRGQKETQY
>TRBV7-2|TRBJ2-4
ASSTQSGMGAKNIQY
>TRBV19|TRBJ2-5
ASRPTARETQETQY
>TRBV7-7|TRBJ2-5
ASSLSTGQETQY
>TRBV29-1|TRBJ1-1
SVLQVNTEAF
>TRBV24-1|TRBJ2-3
ATGPLGAQY
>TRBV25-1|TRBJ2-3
ASSGQDRYRRTDTQY
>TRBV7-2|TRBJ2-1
ASSLETSGTEQF
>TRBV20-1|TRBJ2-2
SARDWKGHNTGELF
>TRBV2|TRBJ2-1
ASSEFTAGDSYNEQF
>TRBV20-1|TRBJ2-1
SASRPTATYNEQF
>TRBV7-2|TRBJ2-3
ASSPFWGADTQY
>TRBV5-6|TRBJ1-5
ASSFPGQDPTD
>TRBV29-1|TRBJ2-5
SVGRGDQETQY
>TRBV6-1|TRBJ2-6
ASSEISPGSLT
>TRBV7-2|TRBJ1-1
ASSLRRANEAF
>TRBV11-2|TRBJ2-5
ASSKSRPPETQY
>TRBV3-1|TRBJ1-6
ASSHEKTSPLH
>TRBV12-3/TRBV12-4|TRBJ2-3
ASSPGLAGAEDTQY
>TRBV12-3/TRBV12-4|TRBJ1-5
ASSPSSQPQH
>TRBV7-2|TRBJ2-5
ASSFQPGAQETQY
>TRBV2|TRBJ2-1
ASIGLAGYNEQF
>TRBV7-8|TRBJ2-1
ASSPGGLSGYNEQF
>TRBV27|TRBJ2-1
ASSVDRDRVYNEQF
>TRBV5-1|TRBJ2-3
ASSGGTSGRSTDTQY